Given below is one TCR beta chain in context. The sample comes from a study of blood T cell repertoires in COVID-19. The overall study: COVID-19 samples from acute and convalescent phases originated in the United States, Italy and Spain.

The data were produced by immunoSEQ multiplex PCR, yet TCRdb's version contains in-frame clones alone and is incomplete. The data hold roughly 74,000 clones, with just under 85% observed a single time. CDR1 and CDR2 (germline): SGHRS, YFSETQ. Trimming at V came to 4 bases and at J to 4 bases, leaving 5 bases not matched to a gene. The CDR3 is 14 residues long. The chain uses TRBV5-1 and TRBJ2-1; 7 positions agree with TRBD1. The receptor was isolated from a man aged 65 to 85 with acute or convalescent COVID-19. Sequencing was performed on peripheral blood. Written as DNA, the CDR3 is TGCGCCAGCAGCCTTAGGGACAGATACAATGAGCAGTTCTTC. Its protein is CASSLRDRYNEQFF.